This TCR beta chain was captured in a study of OX40 agonist ivuxolimab in advanced cancers. Study findings and constraints: Expanded clones belonging to CD8+ T cells outnumbered, on average, those of CD4+.

Comment on this clone: The antigen remains unidentified.

This table comes from immunoSEQ multiplex PCR, and its TCRdb copy is limited to in-frame clones, with some not included. The data contain fewer than 50,000 clones, around 93% of them singletons. This clonotype was sampled from an adult with an advanced solid tumor such as melanoma, head and neck, liver or kidney cancer. Sequencing used CD4+ or CD8+ T cells sorted from blood, obtained in a trial of the OX40 agonist ivuxolimab.

In DNA form, the CDR3 reads TGCGCCAGCAGTCGGGGGACTAGCGGACGAGACACCGGGGAGCTGTTTTTT. This sequence encodes CASSRGTSGRDTGELFF. The gene calls are TRBV5-1 and TRBJ2-2; 11 bases line up with TRBD2. J was trimmed by 3 bases and V by 5 bases; bases with no gene match: 9. The CDR3 extends over 17 amino acids. Germline lookup yields CDR1 SGHRS and CDR2 YFSETQ.